This entry is about one TCR beta chain. This clonotype was picked up many times. Its antigen is currently not known. No base quality values were provided; no much bigger clone lies one nucleotide off. V lost 4 bases and J lost 1 base; the stretch between them is 19 bases long. The CDR3 contains 17 residues, cysteine and phenylalanine counted. This entry keeps only the CDR3 DNA: 51 bases, framed from base 1. CDR1 and CDR2, per the germline V gene, are SGHRS and YFSETQ. Sequenced on an Illumina HiSeq 2500. Quantitative 5'-RACE with molecular barcodes was used to prepare TCR beta libraries. As for the original processing: Disease-linked TCR variants were identified with a new computational method built on a probabilistic model of VDJ rearrangement. TCRdb ran its own pipeline on the public reads, namely fastp trimming at Q25 and MiXCR clone calling, and kept in-frame beta chains. CDR3 protein duplicates are merged, each entry listing the most common genes and DNA. TCRdb assigned the V and J calls; the authors' analysis was not used. Across this sample there are around 330,000 distinct CDR3 sequences, with 11% seen only once. The top ten clonotypes cover 9.1% of the sample.

The data were taken from a study of CD8 T cells in ankylosing spondylitis (dated by TCRdb to the late 2010s). Some background on the complete study: The study set out to find disease-linked TCR variants by profiling T cell receptor beta repertoires in ankylosing spondylitis patients and healthy donors. The full study cohort comprised 25 ankylosing spondylitis patients and 85 to 120 healthy donors. Samples of peripheral blood were taken, and for ankylosing spondylitis patients, synovial fluid was collected as well.

The investigation overall reported the following: The disease-linked clones showed a CD8+ phenotype and occurred at relatively low frequencies in peripheral blood. The disease-linked clones were reported as significantly enriched in matched synovial fluid samples from ankylosing spondylitis patients. A TCR beta motif of several highly homologous amino acid variants appeared characteristic of blood from ankylosing spondylitis patients. Some of the motif variants had been reported before in the synovial fluid and blood of reactive arthritis patients, a finding that suggests common disease-initiation mechanisms.

Sequencing was performed on blood, either unsorted or a sorted T cell fraction (not recorded which). The V gene is TRBV5-1 and the J gene is TRBJ2-3; a weak D assignment points to TRBD1 (6 bases agree). The sequence derives from a female donor with ankylosing spondylitis or in good health (not recorded which). The nucleotide sequence is given as TGCGCCAGCAGCGGAAAGGGATCAGGGGACCGCACAGATACGCAGTATTTT. This is translated as CASSGKGSGDRTDTQYF.